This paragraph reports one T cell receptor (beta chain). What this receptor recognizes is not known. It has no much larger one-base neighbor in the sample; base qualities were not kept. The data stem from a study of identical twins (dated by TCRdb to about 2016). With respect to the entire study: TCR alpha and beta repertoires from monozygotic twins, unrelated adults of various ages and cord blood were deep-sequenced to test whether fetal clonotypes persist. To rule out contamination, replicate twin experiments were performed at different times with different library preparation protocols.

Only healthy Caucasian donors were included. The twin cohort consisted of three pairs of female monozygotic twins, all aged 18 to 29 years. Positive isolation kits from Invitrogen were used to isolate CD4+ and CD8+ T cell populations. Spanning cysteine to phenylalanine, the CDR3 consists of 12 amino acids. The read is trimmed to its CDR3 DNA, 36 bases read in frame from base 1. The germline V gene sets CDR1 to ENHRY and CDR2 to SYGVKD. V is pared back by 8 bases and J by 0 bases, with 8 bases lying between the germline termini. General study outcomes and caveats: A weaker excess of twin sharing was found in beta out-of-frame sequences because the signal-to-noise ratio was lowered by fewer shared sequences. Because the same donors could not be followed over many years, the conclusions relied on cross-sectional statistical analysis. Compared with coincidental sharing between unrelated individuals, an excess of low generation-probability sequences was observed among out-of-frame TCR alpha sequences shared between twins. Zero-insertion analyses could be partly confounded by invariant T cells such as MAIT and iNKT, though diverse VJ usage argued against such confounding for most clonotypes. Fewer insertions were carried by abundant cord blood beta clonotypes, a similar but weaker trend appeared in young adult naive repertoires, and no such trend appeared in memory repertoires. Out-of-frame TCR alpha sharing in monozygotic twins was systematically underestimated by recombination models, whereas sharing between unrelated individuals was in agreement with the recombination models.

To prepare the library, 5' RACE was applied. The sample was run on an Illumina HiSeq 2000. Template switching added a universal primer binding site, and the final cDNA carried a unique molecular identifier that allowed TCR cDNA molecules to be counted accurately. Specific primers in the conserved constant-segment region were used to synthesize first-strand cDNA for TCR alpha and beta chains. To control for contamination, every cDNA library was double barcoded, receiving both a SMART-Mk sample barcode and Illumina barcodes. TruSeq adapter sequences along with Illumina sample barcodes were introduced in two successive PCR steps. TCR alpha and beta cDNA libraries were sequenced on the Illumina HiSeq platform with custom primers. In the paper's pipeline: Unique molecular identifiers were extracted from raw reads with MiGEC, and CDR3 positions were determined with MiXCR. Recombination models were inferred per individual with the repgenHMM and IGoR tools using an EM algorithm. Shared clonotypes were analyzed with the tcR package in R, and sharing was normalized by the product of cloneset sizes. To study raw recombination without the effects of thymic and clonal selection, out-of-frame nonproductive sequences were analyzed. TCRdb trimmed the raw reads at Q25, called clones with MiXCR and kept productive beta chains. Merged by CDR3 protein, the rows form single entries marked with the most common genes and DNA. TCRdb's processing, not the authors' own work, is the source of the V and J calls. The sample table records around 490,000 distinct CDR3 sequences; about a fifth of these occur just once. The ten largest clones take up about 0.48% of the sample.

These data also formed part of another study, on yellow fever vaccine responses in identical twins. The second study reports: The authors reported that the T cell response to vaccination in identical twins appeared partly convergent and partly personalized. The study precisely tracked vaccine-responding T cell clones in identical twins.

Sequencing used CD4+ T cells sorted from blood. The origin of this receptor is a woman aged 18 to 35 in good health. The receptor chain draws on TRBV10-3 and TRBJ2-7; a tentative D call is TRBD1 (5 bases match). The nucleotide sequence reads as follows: TGTGCCATCCAGGGCTACTCCTACGAGCAGTACTTC. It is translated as CAIQGYSYEQYF.